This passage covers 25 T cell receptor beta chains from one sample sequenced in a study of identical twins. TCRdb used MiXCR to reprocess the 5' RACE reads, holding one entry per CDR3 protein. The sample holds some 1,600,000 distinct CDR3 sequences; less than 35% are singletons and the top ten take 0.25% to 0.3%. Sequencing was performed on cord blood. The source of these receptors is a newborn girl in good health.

Here the CDR3 DNA reads TGTGCCAGCAGCTTAAGCCTTTACGGGGGTGTACCCTACGAGCAGTACTTC. Protein product: CASSLSLYGGVPYEQYF. The V gene is TRBV7-2, the J gene TRBJ2-4, with a tentative D call TRBD2 (6 bases). The J call is uncertain, as TRBJ2-7 better fits the DNA end. Germline values: CDR1 SGHTA, CDR2 FQGNSA. The CDR3 is made up of 17 amino acids.

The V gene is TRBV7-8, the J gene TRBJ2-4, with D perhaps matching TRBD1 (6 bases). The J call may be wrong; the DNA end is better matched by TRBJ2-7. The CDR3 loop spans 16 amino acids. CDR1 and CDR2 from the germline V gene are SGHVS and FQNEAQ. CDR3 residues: CASSLARGTGQYEQYF. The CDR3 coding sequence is TGTGCCAGCAGCTTAGCCCGGGGAACAGGGCAGTACGAGCAGTACTTC.

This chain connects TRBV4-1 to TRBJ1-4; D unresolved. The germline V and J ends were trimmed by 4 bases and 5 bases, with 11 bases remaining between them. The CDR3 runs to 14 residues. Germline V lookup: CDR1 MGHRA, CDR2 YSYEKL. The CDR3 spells CASSLLPVNEKLFF. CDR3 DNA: TGCGCCAGCAGCCTACTGCCCGTAAATGAAAAACTGTTTTTT.

CDR3: CASSPTGKGNEQYF. CDR3 coding DNA: TGCGCCAGCAGCCCCACAGGAAAAGGGAATGAGCAGTACTTC. The V call is TRBV5-1, the J call TRBJ2-1, with D possibly matching TRBD1 (5 bases). The last part of the DNA fits TRBJ2-7 better; the J call may be wrong. The CDR3 length is 14 residues. The germline V gene has CDR1 SGHRS and CDR2 YFSETQ.

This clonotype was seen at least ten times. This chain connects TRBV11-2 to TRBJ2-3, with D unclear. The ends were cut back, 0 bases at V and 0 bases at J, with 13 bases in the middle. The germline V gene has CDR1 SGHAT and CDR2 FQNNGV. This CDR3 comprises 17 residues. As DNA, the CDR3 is TGTGCCAGCAGCTTAGACGTTCCGGACCCTAGCACAGATACGCAGTATTTT. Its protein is CASSLDVPDPSTDTQYF. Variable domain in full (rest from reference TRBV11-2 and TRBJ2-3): EAGVAQSPRYKIIEKRQSVAFWCNPISGHATLYWYQQILGQGPKLLIQFQNNGVVDDSQLPKDRFSAERLKGVDSTLKIQPAKLEDSAVYLCASSLDVPDPSTDTQYFGPGTRLTVL.

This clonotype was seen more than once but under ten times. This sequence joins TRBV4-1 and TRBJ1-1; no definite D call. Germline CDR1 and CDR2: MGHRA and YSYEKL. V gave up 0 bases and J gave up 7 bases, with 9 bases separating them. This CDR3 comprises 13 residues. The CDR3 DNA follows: TGCGCCAGCAGCCAAGAGGCCGGATATGAAGCTTTCTTT. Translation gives CASSQEAGYEAFF.

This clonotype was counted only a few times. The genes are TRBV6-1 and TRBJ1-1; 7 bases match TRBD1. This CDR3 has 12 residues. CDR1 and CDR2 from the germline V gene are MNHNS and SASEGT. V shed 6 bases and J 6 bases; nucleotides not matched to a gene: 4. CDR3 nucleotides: TGTGCCAGCAGGGCGACAGGGCCTGAAGCTTTCTTT. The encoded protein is CASRATGPEAFF.

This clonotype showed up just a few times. CDR3 in amino acids: CSARDWERGGLTDTQYF. DNA for the CDR3: TGCAGTGCTAGAGATTGGGAGCGGGGGGGCCTAACAGATACGCAGTATTTT. The chain employs TRBV20-1 and TRBJ2-3; the match to TRBD2 covers 10 bases. J gave up 3 bases and V 0 bases, and 9 bases lay outside the gene matches. The CDR3 length is 17 residues. Germline assignment: CDR1 DFQATT and CDR2 SNEGSKA (reference sequence).

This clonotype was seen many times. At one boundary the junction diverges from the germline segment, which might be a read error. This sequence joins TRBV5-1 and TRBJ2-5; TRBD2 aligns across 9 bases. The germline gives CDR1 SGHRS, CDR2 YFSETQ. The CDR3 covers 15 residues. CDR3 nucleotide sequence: TGTGCCAGCAGTTTAGAGGGACTAGCAGGAGAGACCCAGTACTTC. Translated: CASSLEGLAGETQYF.

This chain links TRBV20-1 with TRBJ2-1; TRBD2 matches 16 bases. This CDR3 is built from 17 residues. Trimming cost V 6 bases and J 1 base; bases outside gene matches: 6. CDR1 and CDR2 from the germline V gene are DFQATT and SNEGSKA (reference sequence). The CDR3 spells CSALTGLAGGSYNEQFF. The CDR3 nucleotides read TGCAGTGCCTTAACGGGACTAGCGGGGGGGTCCTACAATGAGCAGTTCTTC.

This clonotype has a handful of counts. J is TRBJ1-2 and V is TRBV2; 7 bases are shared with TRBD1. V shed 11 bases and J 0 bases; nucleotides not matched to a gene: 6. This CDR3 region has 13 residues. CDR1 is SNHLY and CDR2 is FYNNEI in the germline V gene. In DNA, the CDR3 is TGTGCCGCCGGTCAGGGGGCTAACTATGGCTACACCTTC. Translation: CAAGQGANYGYTF.

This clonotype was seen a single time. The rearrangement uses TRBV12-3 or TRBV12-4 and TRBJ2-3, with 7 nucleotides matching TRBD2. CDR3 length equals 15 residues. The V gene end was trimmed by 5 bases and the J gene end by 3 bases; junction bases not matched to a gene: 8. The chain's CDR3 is CASSLRWGGTDTQYF. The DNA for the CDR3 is TGTGCCAGCAGTCTCCGCTGGGGGGGGACAGATACGCAGTATTTT.

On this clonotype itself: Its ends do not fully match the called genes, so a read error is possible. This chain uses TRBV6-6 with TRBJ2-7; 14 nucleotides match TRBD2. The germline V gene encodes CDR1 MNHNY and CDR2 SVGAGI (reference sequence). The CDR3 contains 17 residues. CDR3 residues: CASSYGTSGSPFYERYF. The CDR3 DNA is TGTGCCAGCAGTTACGGGACTAGCGGGAGTCCCTTTTACGAGCGGTACTTC.

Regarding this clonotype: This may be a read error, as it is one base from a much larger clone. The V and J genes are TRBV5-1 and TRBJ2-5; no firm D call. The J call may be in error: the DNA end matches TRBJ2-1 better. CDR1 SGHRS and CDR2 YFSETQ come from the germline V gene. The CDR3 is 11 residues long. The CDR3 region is CASSAEETQFF. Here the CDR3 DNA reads TGCGCCAGCAGCGCCGAAGAGACCCAGTTCTTC.

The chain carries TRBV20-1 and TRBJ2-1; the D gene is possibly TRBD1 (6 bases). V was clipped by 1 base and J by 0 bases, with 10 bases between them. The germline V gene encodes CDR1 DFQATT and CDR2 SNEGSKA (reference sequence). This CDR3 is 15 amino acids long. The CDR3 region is CSARGQAFSYNEQFF. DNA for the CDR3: TGCAGTGCTAGAGGACAGGCCTTCTCCTACAATGAGCAGTTCTTC.

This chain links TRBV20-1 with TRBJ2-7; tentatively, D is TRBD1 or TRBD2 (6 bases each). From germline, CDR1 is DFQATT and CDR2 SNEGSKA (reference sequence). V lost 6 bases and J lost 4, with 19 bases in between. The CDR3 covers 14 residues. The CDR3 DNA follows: TGCAGTGCCGGATTCGGGGGCGCGGGGTACGAGCAGTACTTC. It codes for CSAGFGGAGYEQYF.

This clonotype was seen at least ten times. The CDR3, as DNA: TGTGCCAGCGGTCCTAGCGGGAGGACCTTGAATGAGCAGTTCTTC. Its translation is CASGPSGRTLNEQFF. The chain is built from TRBV25-1 and TRBJ2-1; 11 bases fit TRBD2. Per the germline V gene, CDR1 is MGHDK and CDR2 is SYGVNS. V was pared by 8 bases and J by 7 bases, with 10 bases of the junction left unmatched. This CDR3 spans 15 amino acids.

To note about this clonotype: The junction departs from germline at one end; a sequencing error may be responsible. CDR3 in amino acids: CASSLAKNTIYF. CDR3 DNA sequence: TGTGCCAGCAGCTTAGCGAAAAACACCATCTATTTT. The chain joins TRBV11-2 to TRBJ1-3; D is uncertain. In germline, CDR1 is SGHAT, CDR2 FQNNGV. CDR3 length: 12 amino acids.

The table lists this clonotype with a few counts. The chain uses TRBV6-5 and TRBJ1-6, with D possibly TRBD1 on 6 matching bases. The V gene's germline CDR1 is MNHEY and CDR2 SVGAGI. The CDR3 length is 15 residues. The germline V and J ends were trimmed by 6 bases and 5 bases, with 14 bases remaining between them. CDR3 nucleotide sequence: TGTGCCAGCAGACCCCGGACAGTCGATAATTCACCCCTCCACTTT. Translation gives CASRPRTVDNSPLHF.

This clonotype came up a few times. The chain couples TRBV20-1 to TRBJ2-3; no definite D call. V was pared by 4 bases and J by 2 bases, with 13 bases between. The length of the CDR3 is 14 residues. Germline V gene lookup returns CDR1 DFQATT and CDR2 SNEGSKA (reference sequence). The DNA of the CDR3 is TGCAGTGCTAACCCGTCATTTCACACAGATACGCAGTATTTT. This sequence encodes CSANPSFHTDTQYF.

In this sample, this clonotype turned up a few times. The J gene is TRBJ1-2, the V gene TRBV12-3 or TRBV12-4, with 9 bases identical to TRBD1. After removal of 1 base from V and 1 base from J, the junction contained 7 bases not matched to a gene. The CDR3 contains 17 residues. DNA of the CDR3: TGTGCCAGCAGTTTAGACAGGGGGCGAGGAGTTAACTATGGCTACACCTTC. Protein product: CASSLDRGRGVNYGYTF.

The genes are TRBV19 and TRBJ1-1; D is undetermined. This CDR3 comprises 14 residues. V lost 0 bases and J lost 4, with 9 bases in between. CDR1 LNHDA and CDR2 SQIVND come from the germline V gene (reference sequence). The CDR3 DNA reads TGTGCCAGTAGTATAGATCCGAGCGGCACTGAAGCTTTCTTT. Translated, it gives CASSIDPSGTEAFF.

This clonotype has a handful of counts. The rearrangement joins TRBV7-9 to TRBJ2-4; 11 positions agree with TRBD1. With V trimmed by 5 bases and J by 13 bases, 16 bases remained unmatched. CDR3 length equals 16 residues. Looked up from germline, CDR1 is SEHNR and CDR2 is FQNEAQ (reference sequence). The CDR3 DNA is TGTGCCAGCAGCCCCCTAACCGGGACAGGGGGAACGGAGCAGTACTTC. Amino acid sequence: CASSPLTGTGGTEQYF.

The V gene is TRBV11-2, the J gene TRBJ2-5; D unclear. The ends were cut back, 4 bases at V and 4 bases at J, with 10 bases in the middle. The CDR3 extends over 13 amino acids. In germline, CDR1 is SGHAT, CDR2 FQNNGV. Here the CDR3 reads CASSSRTIETQYF. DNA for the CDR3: TGTGCCAGCAGCTCCCGCACTATAGAGACCCAGTACTTC.

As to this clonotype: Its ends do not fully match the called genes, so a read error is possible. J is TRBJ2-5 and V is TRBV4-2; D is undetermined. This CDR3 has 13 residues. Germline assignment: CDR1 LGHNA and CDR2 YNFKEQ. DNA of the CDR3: TGTGCCAGCAGCCAAGATCGTCGAGAGGCCCAGTACTTC. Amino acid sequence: CASSQDRREAQYF.